The 13 T cell receptor beta chains below come from one sample, sequenced in a study of identical twins. TCRdb analysed the 5' RACE reads with MiXCR anew, one entry per CDR3 protein. The sample records 570,000 or so distinct CDR3 sequences, more than 9% being singletons. The data were also submitted as part of a second study, on yellow fever vaccine responses in identical twins.

Sequenced sample: PBMCs. The receptors were sampled from a woman aged 18-30 years in good health.

V and J are TRBV18 and TRBJ2-1, with a possible D match to TRBD1 (5 bases). The V gene lost 0 bases and the J gene lost 6 bases, with 15 bases spanning the gap. This CDR3 has 16 residues. Germline V lookup: CDR1 KGHSH, CDR2 LQKENI. This CDR3 is CASSPPSRAFTNEQFF. The CDR3 DNA is TGTGCCAGCTCACCACCGTCCAGGGCTTTTACCAATGAGCAGTTCTTC.

CDR3 nucleotides: TGTGCCACCAGCAGAGAAAGTCTACAAACAGATACGCAGTATTTT. Its translation: CATSRESLQTDTQYF. The gene calls are TRBV15 and TRBJ2-3; D remains unclear. The CDR3 is made up of 15 amino acids. Trimming cost V 0 bases and J 3 bases, with 10 bases left between them. Germline V lookup: CDR1 LNHNV, CDR2 YYDKDF (reference sequence).

Many counts were recorded for this clonotype. This sequence joins TRBV10-3 and TRBJ2-7; 10 positions agree with TRBD1. Germline CDR1 ENHRY, CDR2 SYGVKD. V dropped 6 bases and J dropped 3; count of bases not matched to a gene: 5. CDR3 length: 14 residues. The CDR3 sequence is CAISGGQGIYEQYF. Written as DNA, the CDR3 is TGTGCCATCAGCGGGGGACAGGGGATCTACGAGCAGTACTTC.

The chain has TRBV20-1 and TRBJ2-5; D not resolved. Germline V gene data show CDR1 as DFQATT and CDR2 as SNEGSKA (reference sequence). The CDR3 sequence is 13 residues long. V lost 4 bases to trimming and J lost 5 bases, with 14 bases between them. The CDR3 coding sequence is TGCAGTGCTATGCGGACCCCTGGGGAGACCCAGTACTTC. Its translation: CSAMRTPGETQYF.

This clonotype was seen ten or more times. The chain is built from TRBV5-1 and TRBJ1-4, with 7 bases aligning to TRBD1. Trimming removed 0 bases from V and 4 bases from J; junction bases left unmatched: 3. CDR3 length equals 15 residues. The germline V gene encodes CDR1 SGHRS and CDR2 YFSETQ. CDR3 DNA sequence: TGCGCCAGCAGCTTGGAGACAGGGATTAATGAAAAACTGTTTTTT. This sequence encodes CASSLETGINEKLFF.

This clonotype was recorded many times. The chain links TRBV4-3 to TRBJ2-7; D is undetermined. The CDR3 is made up of 15 amino acids. The germline V gene encodes CDR1 LGHNA and CDR2 YSLEER. V was pared by 1 base and J by 3 bases, with 13 bases between. The CDR3 is CASSQGRTENYEQYF. The CDR3 nucleotides are TGCGCCAGCAGCCAAGGGAGAACAGAAAACTACGAGCAGTACTTC.

The chain employs TRBV4-3 and TRBJ2-7; D possibly corresponds to TRBD1 (5 bases). The CDR3 sequence is 14 residues long. In germline, CDR1 is LGHNA, CDR2 YSLEER. V was clipped by 0 bases and J by 2 bases, with 8 bases between them. CDR3 coding DNA: TGCGCCAGCAGCCAAGATCTCAGGGCCTACGAGCAGTACTTC. This encodes CASSQDLRAYEQYF.

In its sample, this clonotype was seen a few times. J is TRBJ2-1 and V is TRBV5-6; a weak D match, TRBD1 (5 bases). The CDR3 is 12 residues long. Trimming cost V 4 bases and J 13 bases, with 15 bases left between them. The V gene's germline CDR1 is SGHDT and CDR2 YYEEEE. The CDR3 loop reads CASSLWGLDQFF. The CDR3 nucleotides read TGTGCCAGCAGCCTTTGGGGCTTGGATCAGTTCTTC.

J is TRBJ2-7 and V is TRBV29-1, with 7 bases matching TRBD2. Germline V gene sequence: CDR1 SQVTM, CDR2 ANQGSEA. This CDR3 is 12 amino acids long. V lost 3 bases, J lost 3 bases, and 2 bases stayed unmatched. CDR3 DNA sequence: TGCAGCGTTGAGGGAGGGGACTACGAGCAGTACTTC. Its translation is CSVEGGDYEQYF.

This clonotype occurred a few times. CDR3 nucleotide sequence: TGTGCCAGCAGTTACGCGGGACTAGCGGAAAGCACAGATACGCAGTATTTT. Protein sequence: CASSYAGLAESTDTQYF. This chain uses TRBV6-5 with TRBJ2-3, with 11 bases fitting TRBD2. The CDR3 contains 17 residues. Germline V gene data show CDR1 as MNHEY and CDR2 as SVGAGI. J gave up 0 bases and V 2 bases, and 4 bases lay outside the gene matches.

This clonotype was seen many times. This chain connects TRBV12-3 or TRBV12-4 to TRBJ2-1; 10 positions agree with TRBD2. After removal of 6 bases from V and 3 bases from J, the junction contained 5 bases not matched to a gene. The CDR3 extends over 15 amino acids. CDR3 coding DNA: TGTGCCAGCAGAAAACTAGCGGGGAGCTACAATGAGCAGTTCTTC. Amino acids: CASRKLAGSYNEQFF.

As to this clonotype: A much bigger clone sits one base away, suggesting this may be a read error. V is TRBV12-3 or TRBV12-4 and J is TRBJ1-6; D gene ambiguous. The CDR3 spans 11 residues. The CDR3 DNA reads TGTGGCAGCAGTTTTACTTCACCCCTCCACTTT. Translation: CGSSFTSPLHF.

The chain combines TRBV27 with TRBJ2-1; D unresolved. The CDR3 covers 15 residues. V was pared by 1 base and J by 0 bases, with 7 bases between. The germline V gene encodes CDR1 MNHEY and CDR2 SMNVEV (reference sequence). The chain's CDR3 is CASSLYDSSYNEQFF. In DNA, the CDR3 is TGTGCCAGCAGTTTATACGATAGCTCCTACAATGAGCAGTTCTTC.